The next 20 T cell receptor beta chains were all read from a single sample in a study of blood T cell repertoires in COVID-19. Some clones are missing from TCRdb's copy, which holds only in-frame ones; the method was immunoSEQ multiplex PCR. The table shows 160,000 or so clones, with 82% occurring only once. Sequencing input: peripheral blood. The receptors stem from an older woman with acute or convalescent COVID-19.

The CDR3 protein is CASSPDNIYNEQFF. The DNA of the CDR3 is TGTGCCAGCAGCCCAGACAACATCTACAATGAGCAGTTCTTC. The rearrangement uses TRBV7-2 and TRBJ2-1; no clear D. Trimming cost V 5 bases and J 3 bases, with 11 bases left between them. CDR1 is SGHTA, CDR2 FQGNSA, per germline. The CDR3 contains 14 residues.

This clone came up once. The gene calls are TRBV6-5 and TRBJ1-2; D might be TRBD1 (6 bases). CDR3 size: 15 residues. Between the trimmed V and J ends, which lost 7 bases and 5 bases, there was a span of 20 bases. In germline, CDR1 is MNHEY, CDR2 SVGAGI. CDR3: CASTAFRGKSYGYTF. In nucleotides, the CDR3 is TGTGCCAGCACTGCCTTTAGGGGGAAGTCATATGGCTACACCTTC.

The chain is built from TRBV3-1 (or the pseudogene TRBV3-2) and TRBJ2-1, with a weak D call TRBD1 (5 bases). V lost 1 base and J lost 10, with 11 bases in between. The CDR3 consists of 13 residues. Germline V gene data show CDR1 as LGHDT and CDR2 as YNNKEL (reference sequence). The CDR3 spells CASSQGFHREQFF. The CDR3 coding sequence is TGTGCCAGCAGCCAAGGATTCCACAGGGAGCAGTTCTTC.

The V and J genes are TRBV6-6 and TRBJ1-3, with unresolved D. CDR3 length: 15 residues. V was clipped by 7 bases and J by 1 base, with 14 bases between them. In germline, CDR1 is MNHNY, CDR2 SVGAGI (reference sequence). CDR3 sequence (DNA): TGTGCCAGCAAACCCAGCGGTGATTCTGGAAACACCATATATTTT. Translation: CASKPSGDSGNTIYF.

The rearrangement uses TRBV10-3 and TRBJ1-2, with a possible D match to TRBD1 (6 bases). This CDR3 has 14 residues. Germline V gene lookup returns CDR1 ENHRY and CDR2 SYGVKD. Trimming pared 0 bases from V and 8 bases from J, leaving 13 bases between. The CDR3 bases are TGTGCCATCAGTGAGTCGAGCAGGGGTAAAGGCTACACCTTC. This sequence encodes CAISESSRGKGYTF.

The chain joins TRBV4-3 to TRBJ1-5, with D perhaps TRBD1 (6 bases). This CDR3 comprises 15 residues. The germline gives CDR1 LGHNA, CDR2 YSLEER. V shed 0 bases and J shed 4 bases, with 10 bases lying between them. CDR3 in amino acids: CASSQDSGVNQPQHF. The DNA for the CDR3 is TGCGCCAGCAGCCAAGATTCAGGGGTTAATCAGCCCCAGCATTTT.

A single count supports this clone. CDR3 amino acids: CASSQEHRQHRNEKLFF. The DNA of the CDR3 is TGCGCCAGCAGCCAAGAACACCGACAGCACCGAAATGAAAAACTGTTTTTT. The chain carries TRBV4-1 and TRBJ1-4, with a possible D match to TRBD1 (5 bases). Per germline, CDR1 MGHRA and CDR2 YSYEKL. The CDR3 has 17 residues. Trimming removed 0 bases from V and 5 bases from J, with 16 bases in between.

V gene TRBV7-9 combines with J gene TRBJ2-7; D possibly corresponds to TRBD1 (6 bases). The ends were cut back, 1 base at V and 12 bases at J, with 13 bases in the middle. Germline lookup yields CDR1 SEHNR and CDR2 FQNEAQ (reference sequence). The CDR3 consists of 12 residues. CDR3 amino acids: CASSLVDSASYF. CDR3 bases: TGTGCCAGCAGCTTAGTGGACAGCGCCTCGTACTTC.

V gene TRBV19 combines with J gene TRBJ2-1; 14 bases are shared with TRBD2. Germline V lookup: CDR1 LNHDA, CDR2 SQIVND (reference sequence). The ends lost 5 bases at V and 7 bases at J; junction bases unmatched: 16. The CDR3 runs to 19 residues. CDR3 nucleotides: TGTGCCAGTAGTCGACTAGCGGGGGGGACCCTTGCTAGTGGTAATGAGCAGTTCTTC. Encoded protein: CASSRLAGGTLASGNEQFF.

V is TRBV11-3 and J is TRBJ2-1; 8 bases are a match to TRBD2. This CDR3 has 15 amino acids. The germline V gene has CDR1 SGHNT and CDR2 YENEEA. V was clipped by 5 bases and J by 9 bases; unmatched bases: 12. This CDR3 is CASSLGGGLAFEQFF. The CDR3 coding sequence is TGTGCCAGCAGCCTGGGCGGGGGGCTCGCCTTTGAGCAGTTCTTC.

V and J are TRBV5-6 and TRBJ1-1; 7 nucleotides line up with TRBD1. The CDR3 is made up of 14 amino acids. Germline CDR1 reads SGHDT; CDR2 reads YYEEEE. V trimming: 1 base; J trimming: 6 bases; junction bases outside the gene matches: 6. CDR3 DNA sequence: TGTGCCAGCAGCTTGACAGCCCAGGGGGCTGAAGCTTTCTTT. Translated: CASSLTAQGAEAFF.

This chain links TRBV27 with TRBJ2-3; TRBD2 matches at 9 bases. CDR1 and CDR2 (germline): MNHEY, SMNVEV (reference sequence). V trimming: 5 bases; J trimming: 6 bases; junction bases outside the gene matches: 3. The CDR3 covers 13 residues. The CDR3 spells CASSSGRRDTQYF. DNA for the CDR3: TGTGCCAGCAGTAGCGGGAGGAGGGATACGCAGTATTTT.

The chain has TRBV6-2 or TRBV6-3 and TRBJ1-2; D unresolved. Trimming took off 5 bases at V and 2 bases at J, with 15 bases between the two ends. The CDR3 covers 15 residues. Germline CDR1 and CDR2: MNHEY and SVGEGT. The CDR3 loop reads CASSTPMTPNYGYTF. The CDR3 nucleotides read TGTGCCAGCAGTACTCCTATGACACCAAACTATGGCTACACCTTC.

The V and J genes are TRBV7-3 and TRBJ1-1; D gene unclear. V lost 5 bases to trimming and J lost 1 base, with 8 bases between them. The CDR3 is 13 residues long. Germline V gene lookup returns CDR1 SGHTA and CDR2 FQGTGA. The CDR3 nucleotides are TGTGCCAGCAGCCTTGAAGCGAACACTGAAGCTTTCTTT. It translates to CASSLEANTEAFF. Supplemented by reference TRBV7-3 and TRBJ1-1, the full variable domain reads GAGVSQTPSNKVTEKGKYVELRCDPISGHTALYWYRQSLGQGPEFLIYFQGTGAADDSGLPNDRFFAVRPEGSVSTLKIQRTERGDSAVYLCASSLEANTEAFFGQGTRLTVV.

The CDR3 reads CASSAGTYQETQYF. CDR3 nucleotide sequence: TGTGCCAGCAGCGCCGGGACTTACCAAGAGACCCAGTACTTC. This chain joins TRBV7-8 and TRBJ2-5; TRBD2 is a possible D gene (6 bases). In germline, CDR1 is SGHVS, CDR2 FQNEAQ. Trimming pared 5 bases from V and 0 bases from J, leaving 10 bases between. CDR3 length: 14 amino acids.

This clone was recorded only once. V gene TRBV28 combines with J gene TRBJ1-1; 8 bases agree with TRBD1. Trimming at V came to 4 bases and at J to 2 bases, leaving 12 bases not matched to a gene. The germline V gene encodes CDR1 MDHEN and CDR2 SYDVKM. This CDR3 is built from 17 residues. The CDR3 DNA reads TGTGCCAGCAGTTCTAAGAAGGGACAGGCAGTAAACACTGAAGCTTTCTTT. It specifies CASSSKKGQAVNTEAFF.

V usage is TRBV3-1 (or the pseudogene TRBV3-2) and J usage is TRBJ1-2; 7 bases are shared with TRBD1. The CDR3 loop spans 15 amino acids. The J segment lost 3 bases and the V segment lost 0 bases, leaving 4 bases of the junction unmatched. CDR1 is LGHDT, CDR2 YNNKEL, per germline (reference sequence). The CDR3 coding sequence is TGTGCCAGCAGCCAAGATGGTCAGGGGGACTATGGCTACACCTTC. Its translation: CASSQDGQGDYGYTF.

The chain employs TRBV20-1 and TRBJ2-2, with D tentatively TRBD2 (5 bases). Per the germline V gene, CDR1 is DFQATT and CDR2 is SNEGSKA (reference sequence). The CDR3 is made up of 14 amino acids. Deletions cut 3 bases from V and 5 bases from J, with 13 bases between. CDR3 nucleotides: TGCAGTGCTAGTTCGGGGTCGGGGACCGGGGAGCTGTTTTTT. As protein: CSASSGSGTGELFF.

This clone was seen a single time. This chain's CDR3 is CAWKRDREYEQYF. The CDR3, as DNA: TGTGCCTGGAAGAGGGACAGGGAGTACGAGCAGTACTTC. V and J are TRBV30 and TRBJ2-7, with TRBD1 matching over 9 bases. The CDR3 totals 13 residues. Per the germline V gene, CDR1 is GTSNPN and CDR2 is SVGIG (reference sequence). The trim removed 4 bases at V and 4 bases at J, leaving 5 bases unmatched.

The V and J genes are TRBV4-1 and TRBJ2-7, with D hard to call. This CDR3 has 16 residues. Trimming stripped 1 base from V and 0 bases from J, with 13 bases between. CDR1 is MGHRA and CDR2 is YSYEKL in the germline V gene. CDR3 loop: CASSQVAIPSSYEQYF. CDR3 DNA sequence: TGCGCCAGCAGCCAAGTGGCCATACCTAGCTCCTACGAGCAGTACTTC.